This is a list of T cell receptor beta chains from one sample in a study of CD8+ T cells in alopecia areata. TCRdb keeps only in-frame clones here, not all; method: immunoSEQ multiplex PCR. The table lists 75,000 to 100,000 clones, around 38% of them singletons, with around 1.4% in the top ten. The sample taken for sequencing was CD4+ T cells sorted from blood. The source is a human donor with alopecia areata. Both conserved end residues are part of each CDR3. Fields, in order: CDR3 length, J gene, V gene, clone size, D gene, CDR3 DNA, CDR3 protein. D genes are given only for firm matches. Only some rows state a clone size, as once, few, many or a class for expanded clones.

15 TRBJ2-1 TRBV6-1 few TRBD2 TGTGCCAGCAGTCAGAGCGGGGCCACCTACAATGAGCAGTTCTTC CASSQSGATYNEQFF
15 TRBJ2-3 TRBV29-1 once TRBD2 TGCAGCGTTGAAGGTTCCAGCGGGGGTACAGATACGCAGTATTTT CSVEGSSGGTDTQYF
12 TRBJ1-1 TRBV29-1 - - TGCAGCGCAGGACCGATGAACACTGAAGCTTTCTTT CSAGPMNTEAFF
13 TRBJ1-1 TRBV29-1 - - TGCAGCGTTGGACGGCGGACGCCTGGGGGGGCTTTCTTT CSVGRRTPGGAFF
14 TRBJ1-5 TRBV2 - - TGTGCCAGCAGCAGGGATGGGGGCAATCAGCCCCAGCATTTT CASSRDGGNQPQHF
14 TRBJ2-2 TRBV30 - - TGTGCCTGGAGTAGGGGGTCGAACACCGGGGAGCTGTTTTTT CAWSRGSNTGELFF
17 TRBJ2-4 TRBV6-1 many - TGTGCCAGCAGTGATCTCCCCCTGGGGGTAGCCAAAAACATTCAGTACTTC CASSDLPLGVAKNIQYF
12 TRBJ1-1 TRBV30 - - TGTGCCTGGAGGTCCCAGAACACTGAAGCTTTCTTT CAWRSQNTEAFF
14 TRBJ2-1 TRBV28 few - TGTGCCAGCAGCCAATCCCCAGCAACCCATGAGCAGTTCTTC CASSQSPATHEQFF
15 TRBJ1-5 TRBV28 few - TGTGCCAGCAGCTCCATGCAACTTAGGGCTCAGCCCCAGCATTTT CASSSMQLRAQPQHF